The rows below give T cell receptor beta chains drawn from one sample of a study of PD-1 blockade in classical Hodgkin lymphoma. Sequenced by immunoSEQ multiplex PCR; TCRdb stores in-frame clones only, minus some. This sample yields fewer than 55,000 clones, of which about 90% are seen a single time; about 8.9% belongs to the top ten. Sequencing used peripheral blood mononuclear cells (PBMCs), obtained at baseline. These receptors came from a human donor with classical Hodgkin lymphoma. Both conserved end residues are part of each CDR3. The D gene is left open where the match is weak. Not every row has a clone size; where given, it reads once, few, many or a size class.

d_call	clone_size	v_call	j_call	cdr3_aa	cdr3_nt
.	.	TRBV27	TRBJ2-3	CASSSSTGFITDTQYF	.
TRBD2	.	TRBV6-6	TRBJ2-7	CASSYSRLAGAYEQYF	TGTGCCAGCAGTTACTCCCGACTGGCGGGGGCCTACGAGCAGTACTTC
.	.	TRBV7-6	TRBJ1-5	CASSLNDLNQPQHF	TGTGCCAGCAGCTTGAACGACCTCAATCAGCCCCAGCATTTT
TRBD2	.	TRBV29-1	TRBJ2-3	CSVETIREADTQYF	TGCAGCGTTGAAACTATACGGGAGGCAGATACGCAGTATTTT
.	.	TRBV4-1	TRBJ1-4	CASSEARREKLFF	TGCGCCAGCAGCGAGGCCCGGCGAGAAAAACTGTTTTTT
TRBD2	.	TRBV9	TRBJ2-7	CASSVGASGTYEQYF	TGTGCCAGCAGCGTTGGGGCTAGCGGTACGTACGAGCAGTACTTC
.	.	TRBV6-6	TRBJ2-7	CASSDSWDEQYF	TGTGCCAGCAGTGACTCGTGGGACGAGCAGTACTTC
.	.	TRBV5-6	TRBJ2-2	CASSLLLGGVTGELFF	TGTGCCAGCAGCCTACTTCTGGGGGGCGTCACCGGGGAGCTGTTTTTT
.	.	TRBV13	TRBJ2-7	CASSLGPRGKGYEQYF	TGTGCCAGCAGCTTAGGCCCTAGGGGGAAAGGCTACGAGCAGTACTTC
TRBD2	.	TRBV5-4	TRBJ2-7	CASSLGSGPGEQYF	TGCGCCAGCAGCTTGGGTAGCGGGCCTGGGGAGCAGTACTTC
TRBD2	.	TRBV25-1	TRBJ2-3	CASNLGGGGTDTQYF	TGTGCCAGCAACCTGGGGGGAGGGGGCACAGATACGCAGTATTTT
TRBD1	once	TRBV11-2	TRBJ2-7	CASSLQDRDTYEQYF	TGTGCCAGCAGCCTCCAGGACAGGGATACCTACGAGCAGTACTTC
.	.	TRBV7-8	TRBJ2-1	CASSLTGGTIMGQFF	TGTGCCAGCAGCTTAACCGGCGGGACCATAATGGGGCAGTTCTTC
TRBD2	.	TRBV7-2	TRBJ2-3	CASSTSGFTGTDTQYF	TGTGCCAGCAGTACTAGCGGATTCACCGGCACAGATACGCAGTATTTT
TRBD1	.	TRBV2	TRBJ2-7	CASRGQTLSSYEQYF	TGTGCCAGCAGGGGACAGACCCTTTCCAGCTACGAGCAGTACTTC
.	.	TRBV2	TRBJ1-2	CASRAPNYGYTF	TGTGCCAGCAGGGCACCTAACTATGGCTACACCTTC
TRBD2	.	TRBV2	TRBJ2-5	CASSEQSGGGQETQYF	TGTGCCAGCAGTGAACAGAGCGGGGGTGGCCAAGAGACCCAGTACTTC
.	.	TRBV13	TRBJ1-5	CASSLGQGFNQPQHF	TGTGCCAGCAGCTTAGGTCAGGGTTTCAATCAGCCCCAGCATTTT
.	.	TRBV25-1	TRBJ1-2	CASSEWEGLGYTF	TGTGCCAGCAGTGAATGGGAGGGGCTCGGCTACACCTTC
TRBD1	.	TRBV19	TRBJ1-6	CASSEGQGWDSPLHF	TGTGCCAGTAGTGAGGGACAGGGGTGGGATTCACCCCTCCACTTT
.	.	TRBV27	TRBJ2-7	CASSLSRVGYEQYF	TGTGCCAGCAGTTTATCCAGGGTAGGCTACGAGCAGTACTTC
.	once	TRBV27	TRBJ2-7	CASSLLLDGYEQYF	TGTGCCAGCAGTTTACTGCTCGACGGCTACGAGCAGTACTTC
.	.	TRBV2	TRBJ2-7	CASSLVGLTYEQYF	TGTGCCAGCAGTTTAGTAGGACTGACCTACGAGCAGTACTTC
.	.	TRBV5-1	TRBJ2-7	CASSLDGLVGYEQYF	TGCGCCAGCAGCTTGGACGGACTGGTCGGCTACGAGCAGTACTTC
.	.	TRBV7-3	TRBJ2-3	CASSLSGDTDTQYF	TGTGCCAGCAGCTTGTCAGGAGACACAGATACGCAGTATTTT
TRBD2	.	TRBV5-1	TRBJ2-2	CASSLDGLVRTGELFF	TGCGCCAGCAGCTTGGACGGACTAGTAAGGACCGGGGAGCTGTTTTTT
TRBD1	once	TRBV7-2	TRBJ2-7	CASSTPGQGREQYF	TGTGCCAGCAGCACCCCGGGACAGGGACGAGAGCAGTACTTC
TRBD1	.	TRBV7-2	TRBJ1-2	CASSPRQGENYGYTF	TGTGCCAGCAGCCCCCGACAGGGTGAGAACTATGGCTACACCTTC
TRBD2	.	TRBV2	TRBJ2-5	CASSEDLAGGSETQYF	TGTGCCAGCAGTGAAGATCTAGCGGGGGGATCGGAGACCCAGTACTTC
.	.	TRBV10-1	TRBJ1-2	CASSESGNYGYTF	TGCGCCAGCAGTGAGTCGGGTAACTATGGCTACACCTTC
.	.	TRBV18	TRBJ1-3	CASSYNSGNTIYF	TGTGCCAGCTCATACAACTCTGGAAACACCATATATTTT
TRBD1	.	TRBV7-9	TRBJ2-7	CASSTQGYEQYF	TGTGCCAGCAGCACACAGGGGTACGAGCAGTACTTC
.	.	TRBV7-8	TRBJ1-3	CASSSPFTQGGNTIYF	TGTGCCAGCAGCTCCCCCTTCACACAAGGGGGAAACACCATATATTTT